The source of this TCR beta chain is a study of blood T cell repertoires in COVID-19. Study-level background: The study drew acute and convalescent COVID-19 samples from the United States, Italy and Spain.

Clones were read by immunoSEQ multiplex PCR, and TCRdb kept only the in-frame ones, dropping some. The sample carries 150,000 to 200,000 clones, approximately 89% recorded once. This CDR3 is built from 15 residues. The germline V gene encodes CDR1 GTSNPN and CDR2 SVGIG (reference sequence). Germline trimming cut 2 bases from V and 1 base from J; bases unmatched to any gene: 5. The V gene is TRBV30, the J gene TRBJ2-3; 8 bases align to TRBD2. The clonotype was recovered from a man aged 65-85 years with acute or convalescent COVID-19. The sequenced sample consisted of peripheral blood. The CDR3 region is CAWSRGSGGTDTQYF. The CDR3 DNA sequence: TGTGCCTGGAGTAGGGGTAGCGGGGGCACAGATACGCAGTATTTT. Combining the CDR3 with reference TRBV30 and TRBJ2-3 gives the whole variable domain SQTIHQWPATLVQPVGSPLSLECTVEGTSNPNLYWYRQAAGRGLQLLFYSVGIGQISSEVPQNLSASRPQDRQFILSSKKLLLSDSGFYLCAWSRGSGGTDTQYFGPGTRLTVL.